This record looks at one T cell receptor beta chain sequence and its context. A much bigger clone sits one base away, suggesting this may be a read error. This sample was taken from a study of blood T cells in healthy people across ages. Isolating PBMCs gave at least 6 million of these cells per sample. The trim removed 1 base at V and 10 bases at J, leaving 8 bases unmatched. Per the germline V gene, CDR1 is LGHDT and CDR2 is YNNKEL (reference sequence). CDR3 length: 15 amino acids. Together with a sample-barcoded 5' primer, a J-beta primer mix was included in a second PCR lasting about 7 to 12 cycles. Each CDR3 protein is one row after TCRdb ran MiXCR on the 5' RACE reads. The sample consists of approximately 1.5 million distinct CDR3 sequences, roughly 30% of them appearing once.

This clonotype originated in a woman aged 25 to 39 in good health. This sequence joins TRBV3-1 and TRBJ2-1; 9 bases map to TRBD2. Sequencing was performed on blood. CDR3 sequence: CASSQAAGGPREQFF. CDR3 DNA sequence: TGTGCCAGCAGCCAAGCGGCGGGGGGGCCAAGGGAGCAGTTCTTC.